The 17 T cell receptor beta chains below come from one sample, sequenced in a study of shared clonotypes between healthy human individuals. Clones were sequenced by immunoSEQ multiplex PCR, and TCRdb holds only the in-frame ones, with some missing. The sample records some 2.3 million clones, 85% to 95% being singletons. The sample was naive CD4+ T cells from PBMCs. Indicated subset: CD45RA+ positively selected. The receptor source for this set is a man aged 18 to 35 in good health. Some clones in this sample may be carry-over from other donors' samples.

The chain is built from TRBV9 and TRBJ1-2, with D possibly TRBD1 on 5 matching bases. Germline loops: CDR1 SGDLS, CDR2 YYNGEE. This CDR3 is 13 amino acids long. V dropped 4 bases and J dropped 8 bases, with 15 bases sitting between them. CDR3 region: CASSPATVSGYTF. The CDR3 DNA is TGTGCCAGCAGCCCAGCGACAGTCTCGGGCTACACCTTC.

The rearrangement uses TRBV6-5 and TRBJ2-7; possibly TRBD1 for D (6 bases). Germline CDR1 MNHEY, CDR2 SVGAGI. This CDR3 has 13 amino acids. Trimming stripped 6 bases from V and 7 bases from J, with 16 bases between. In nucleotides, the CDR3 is TGTGCCAGCAGCATCAGGGGCGGATGGGAGCAGTACTTC. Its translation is CASSIRGGWEQYF.

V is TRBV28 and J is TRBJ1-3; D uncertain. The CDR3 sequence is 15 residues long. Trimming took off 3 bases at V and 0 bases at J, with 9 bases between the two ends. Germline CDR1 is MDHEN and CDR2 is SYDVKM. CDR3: CASSLHKSSGNTIYF. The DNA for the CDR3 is TGTGCCAGCAGTTTGCACAAGAGCTCTGGAAACACCATATATTTT.

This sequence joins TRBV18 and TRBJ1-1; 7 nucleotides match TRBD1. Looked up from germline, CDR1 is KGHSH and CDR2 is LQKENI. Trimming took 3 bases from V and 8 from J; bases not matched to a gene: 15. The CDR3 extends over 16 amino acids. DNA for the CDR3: TGTGCCAGCTCACCCCGCTCCGGGACAGCGTATTCGGAAGCTTTCTTT. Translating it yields CASSPRSGTAYSEAFF.

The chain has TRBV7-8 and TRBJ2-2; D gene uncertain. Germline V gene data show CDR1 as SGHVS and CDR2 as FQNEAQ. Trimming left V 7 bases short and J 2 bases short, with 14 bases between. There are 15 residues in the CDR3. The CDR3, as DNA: TGTGCCAGCATCCTAATCTTCCCCAACACCGGGGAGCTGTTTTTT. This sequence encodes CASILIFPNTGELFF.

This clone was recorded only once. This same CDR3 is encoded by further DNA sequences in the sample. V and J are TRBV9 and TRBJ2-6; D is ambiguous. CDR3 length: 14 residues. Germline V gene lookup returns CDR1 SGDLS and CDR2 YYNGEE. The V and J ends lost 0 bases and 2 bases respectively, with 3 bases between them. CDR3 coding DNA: TGTGCCAGCAGCGTAGACACTGGGGCCAACGTCCTGACTTTC. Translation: CASSVDTGANVLTF.

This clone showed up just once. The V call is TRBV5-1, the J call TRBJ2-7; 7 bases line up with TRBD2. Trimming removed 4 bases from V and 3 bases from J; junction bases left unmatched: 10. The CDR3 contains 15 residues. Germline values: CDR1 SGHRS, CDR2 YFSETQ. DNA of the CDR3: TGCGCCAGCAGCCCGGTAGTGGCGGGAGTCTACGAGCAGTACTTC. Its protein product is CASSPVVAGVYEQYF.

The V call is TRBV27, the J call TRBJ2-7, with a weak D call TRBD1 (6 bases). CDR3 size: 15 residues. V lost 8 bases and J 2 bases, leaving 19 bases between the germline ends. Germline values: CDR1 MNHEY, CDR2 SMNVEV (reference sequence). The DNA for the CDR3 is TGTGCCAGCGTTGGGACCGGGACAAAGACCTACGAGCAGTACTTC. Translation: CASVGTGTKTYEQYF.

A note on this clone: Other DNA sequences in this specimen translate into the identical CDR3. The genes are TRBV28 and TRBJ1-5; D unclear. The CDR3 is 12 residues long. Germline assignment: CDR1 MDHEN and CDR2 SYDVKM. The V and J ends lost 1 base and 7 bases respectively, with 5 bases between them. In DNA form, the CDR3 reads TGTGCCAGCAGTTTATCCGTGCAGCCCCAGCATTTT. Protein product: CASSLSVQPQHF.

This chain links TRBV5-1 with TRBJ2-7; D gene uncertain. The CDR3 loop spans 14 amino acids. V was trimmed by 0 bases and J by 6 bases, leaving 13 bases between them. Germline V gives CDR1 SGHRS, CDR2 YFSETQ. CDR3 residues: CASSLAVGVAEQYF. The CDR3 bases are TGCGCCAGCAGCTTGGCCGTGGGTGTTGCCGAGCAGTACTTC. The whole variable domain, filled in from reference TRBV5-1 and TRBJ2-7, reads KAGVTQTPRYLIKTRGQQVTLSCSPISGHRSVSWYQQTPGQGLQFLFEYFSETQRNKGNFPGRFSGRQFSNSRSEMNVSTLELGDSALYLCASSLAVGVAEQYFGPGTRLTVT.

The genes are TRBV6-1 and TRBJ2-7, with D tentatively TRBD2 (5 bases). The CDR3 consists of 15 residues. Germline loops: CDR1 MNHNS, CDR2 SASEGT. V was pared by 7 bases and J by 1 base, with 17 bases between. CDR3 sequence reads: CASTKGSAASYEQYF. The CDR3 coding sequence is TGTGCCAGCACCAAAGGGTCAGCGGCTTCCTACGAGCAGTACTTC.

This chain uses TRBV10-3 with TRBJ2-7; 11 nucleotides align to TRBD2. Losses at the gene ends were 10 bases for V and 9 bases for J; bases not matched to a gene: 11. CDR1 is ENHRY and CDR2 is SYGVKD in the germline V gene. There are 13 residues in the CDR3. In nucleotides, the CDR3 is TGTGCCAGCTCCACTAGCGGGAGTAACGTGCAGTACTTC. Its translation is CASSTSGSNVQYF.

The CDR3 protein is CASSFGQGIGYNEQFF. The CDR3, as DNA: TGTGCCAGCAGCTTCGGGCAGGGTATCGGGTACAATGAGCAGTTCTTC. The chain joins TRBV5-6 to TRBJ2-1; a possible D gene is TRBD1 (5 bases). V lost 2 bases, J lost 4 bases, and 16 bases lay in between. The CDR3 length is 16 residues. CDR1 SGHDT and CDR2 YYEEEE come from the germline V gene.

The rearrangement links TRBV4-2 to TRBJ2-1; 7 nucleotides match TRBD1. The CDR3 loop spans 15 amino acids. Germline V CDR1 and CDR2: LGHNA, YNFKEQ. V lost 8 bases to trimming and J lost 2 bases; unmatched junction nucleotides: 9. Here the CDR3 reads CASSGQARTYNEQFF. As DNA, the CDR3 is TGTGCCAGCTCCGGACAGGCCCGAACCTACAATGAGCAGTTCTTC.

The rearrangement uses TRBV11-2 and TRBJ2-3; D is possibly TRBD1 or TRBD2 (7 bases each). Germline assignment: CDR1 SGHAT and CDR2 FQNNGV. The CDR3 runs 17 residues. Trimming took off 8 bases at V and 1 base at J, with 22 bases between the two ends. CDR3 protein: CASAKGAAGVRTDTQYF. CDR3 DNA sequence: TGTGCCAGCGCGAAGGGGGCGGCGGGAGTTCGCACAGATACGCAGTATTTT.

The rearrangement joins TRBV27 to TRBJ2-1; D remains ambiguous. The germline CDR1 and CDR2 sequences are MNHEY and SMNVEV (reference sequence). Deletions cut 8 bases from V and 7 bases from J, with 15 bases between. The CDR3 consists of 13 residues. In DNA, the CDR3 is TGTGCCAGCCAGACGGGTAGACCGAATGAGCAGTTCTTC. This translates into CASQTGRPNEQFF.

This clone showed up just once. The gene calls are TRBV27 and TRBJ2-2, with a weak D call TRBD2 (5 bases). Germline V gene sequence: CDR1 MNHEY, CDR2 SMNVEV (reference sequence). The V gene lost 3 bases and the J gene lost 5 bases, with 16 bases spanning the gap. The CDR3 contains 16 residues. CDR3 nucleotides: TGTGCCAGCAGTTTCGGCTCACCCCCGGGGACCGGGGAGCTGTTTTTT. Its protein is CASSFGSPPGTGELFF.